This entry lists 12 T cell receptor beta chains sequenced from one sample in a study of cytomegalovirus exposure and HLA in healthy donors (dated by TCRdb to 2017 to 2019). Libraries were constructed by the immunoSEQ multiplex PCR assay. The multiplex PCR relied on a mix of 60 forward primers for TCR Vbeta segments and 13 reverse primers for TCR Jbeta segments. The immuneACCESS repertoire file appears here via TCRdb, limited to in-frame rearrangements. These files lack a portion of the clones; in checked studies, under half of the deficit traces to unresolved V genes, and the cause of the others is not known. The sample data list 200,000 to 250,000 clones, and 82% of these were observed just once. The ten largest clones represent 5.4% of the sample. The sequencing input was PBMCs. The source is a middle-aged woman in good health and CMV-seropositive.

The chain joins TRBV2 to TRBJ2-3; the D gene is possibly TRBD1 (6 bases). The CDR3 is 16 residues long. V was shortened by 3 bases and J by 1 base, with 14 bases between the two germline ends. CDR1 and CDR2 from the germline V gene are SNHLY and FYNNEI. CDR3 in DNA: TGTGCCAGCAGTGACGAAACCGGGACACGCACAGATACGCAGTATTTT. This encodes CASSDETGTRTDTQYF.

This clone was detected only a few times. A much larger clone lies one base from this, so it may be a read error. V is TRBV7-9 and J is TRBJ1-1; D not resolved. Germline values: CDR1 SEHNR, CDR2 FQNEAQ (reference sequence). The length of the CDR3 is 13 residues. CDR3 DNA: TGCGCCAGCAGCCCCTATAGGAACACTGAAGCTTTCTTT. Translated: CASSPYRNTEAFF.

The chain employs TRBV11-2 and TRBJ2-6, with TRBD2 as a possible D gene (5 bases). V was trimmed by 6 bases and J by 0 bases, leaving 12 bases between them. CDR1 SGHAT and CDR2 FQNNGV come from the germline V gene. The CDR3 loop spans 16 amino acids. The chain's CDR3 is CASRVTGSSGANVLTF. CDR3 in DNA: TGTGCCAGCAGAGTGACGGGGAGCTCTGGGGCCAACGTCCTGACTTTC. Full variable domain (missing parts from reference TRBV11-2 and TRBJ2-6): EAGVAQSPRYKIIEKRQSVAFWCNPISGHATLYWYQQILGQGPKLLIQFQNNGVVDDSQLPKDRFSAERLKGVDSTLKIQPAKLEDSAVYLCASRVTGSSGANVLTFGAGSRLTVL.

In this sample, this clone turned up a few times. The chain recombines TRBV5-1 with TRBJ2-2, with no clear D. Germline CDR1 reads SGHRS; CDR2 reads YFSETQ. The CDR3 sequence is 18 residues long. V was clipped by 1 base and J by 0 bases, with 16 bases between them. Here the CDR3 reads CASSLYQQNQANTGELFF. In nucleotides, the CDR3 is TGCGCCAGCAGCTTGTATCAACAGAACCAAGCGAACACCGGGGAGCTGTTTTTT.

V gene TRBV2 combines with J gene TRBJ2-3; 14 bases align to TRBD2. Losses at the gene ends were 8 bases for V and 5 bases for J; bases not matched to a gene: 3. Germline V CDR1 and CDR2: SNHLY, FYNNEI. This CDR3 region has 14 residues. The chain's CDR3 is CASGGTSGGDTQYF. CDR3 coding DNA: TGTGCCAGCGGGGGGACTAGCGGGGGAGATACGCAGTATTTT.

The rearrangement joins TRBV5-6 to TRBJ1-1; D is uncertain. V was shortened by 2 bases and J by 5 bases, with 28 bases between the two germline ends. CDR3 length: 19 amino acids. Germline V CDR1 and CDR2: SGHDT, YYEEEE. CDR3 sequence reads: CASSFNMRPVVKGGTEAFF. The CDR3 bases are TGTGCCAGCAGCTTCAATATGAGGCCGGTCGTCAAAGGTGGAACTGAAGCTTTCTTT.

V and J are TRBV11-2 and TRBJ2-6, with D maybe TRBD1 (6 bases). The CDR3 totals 16 residues. Between the trimmed V and J ends, which lost 7 bases and 2 bases, there was a span of 15 bases. The germline gives CDR1 SGHAT, CDR2 FQNNGV. Here the CDR3 DNA reads TGTGCCAGCATGAGTAGGGGGTTGGCTGGGGCCAACGTCCTGACTTTC. Translation gives CASMSRGLAGANVLTF.

V gene TRBV19 combines with J gene TRBJ2-3; 9 nucleotides line up with TRBD2. The V and J ends lost 6 bases and 2 bases, in that order; junction bases with no gene match: 6. Per germline, CDR1 LNHDA and CDR2 SQIVND (reference sequence). This CDR3 contains 15 residues. The CDR3 protein is CASRLASGTTDTQYF. CDR3 nucleotides: TGTGCCAGTAGGTTGGCTAGCGGGACCACAGATACGCAGTATTTT.

Comment on this clone: A junction boundary mismatches the germline segment, possibly from a read error. The sample carries other DNA sequences with the same CDR3. This sequence joins TRBV6-5 and TRBJ1-1; D perhaps matches TRBD1 (5 bases). The germline CDR1 and CDR2 sequences are MNHEY and SVGAGI. The length of the CDR3 is 13 residues. In DNA form, the CDR3 reads TGCGCCAGCAGTTCTAGGGGGAACACTGAAGCTTTCTTT. It is translated as CASSSRGNTEAFF.

This chain links TRBV5-1 with TRBJ1-3, with TRBD1 as a possible D gene (5 bases). Germline V gene sequence: CDR1 SGHRS, CDR2 YFSETQ. V lost 4 bases to trimming and J lost 0 bases, with 11 bases between them. The CDR3 has 15 amino acids. In DNA, the CDR3 is TGCGCCAGCAGCGTAGAAGGGGACTCTGGAAACACCATATATTTT. Amino acid sequence: CASSVEGDSGNTIYF.

The chain recombines TRBV27 with TRBJ1-1; tentative D call: TRBD1 (5 bases). Looked up from germline, CDR1 is MNHEY and CDR2 is SMNVEV (reference sequence). CDR3 length: 15 amino acids. V lost 5 bases and J 1 base, leaving 14 bases between the germline ends. CDR3 region: CASSRGAVGNTEAFF. CDR3 sequence (DNA): TGTGCCAGCAGTCGCGGGGCGGTTGGGAACACTGAAGCTTTCTTT.

As DNA, the CDR3 is TGCGCCAGCAGCCCAAACCGGGGCGGGAGGGCAGTAGATACGCAGTATTTT. The encoded protein is CASSPNRGGRAVDTQYF. This rearrangement joins TRBV5-1 to TRBJ2-3; 9 bases line up with TRBD2. Germline V gene lookup returns CDR1 SGHRS and CDR2 YFSETQ. The CDR3 loop spans 17 amino acids. After removal of 4 bases from V and 5 bases from J, the junction contained 14 bases not matched to a gene.